A selection of T cell receptor beta chains follows, all from one sample in a study of blood T cell repertoires in COVID-19. Sequenced by immunoSEQ multiplex PCR; TCRdb stores in-frame clones only, minus some. The sample records around 75,000 clones, around 74% being singletons. The specimen was peripheral blood. The receptor set was obtained from an elderly woman with active or convalescent COVID-19. The CDR3 runs from the conserved cysteine through the conserved F or W. The D gene is left open where the match is weak. Part of the rows lack a size; the others show once, few, many or a class for expanded clones.

TRBJ2-1,.,.,TRBV15,TGTGCCACCAGCAGAACGAGACAGGCGTACAATGAGCAGTTCTTC,CATSRTRQAYNEQFF
TRBJ1-2,.,.,TRBV15,TGTGCCACCAGCAGATCGCCGGGTGGAGTGGGCTACACCTTC,CATSRSPGGVGYTF
TRBJ1-2,.,.,TRBV7-9,TGTGCCAGCAGCTTTGAGTCCTATGGCTACACCTTC,CASSFESYGYTF
TRBJ2-5,.,few,TRBV5-4,TGTGCCAGCAAGTTGCCTCAGGGGCCCCAAGAGACCCAGTACTTC,CASKLPQGPQETQYF
TRBJ2-5,TRBD2,.,TRBV10-3,TGTGCCATCAGTGAATCCTTACTAGCGGGGGCCCAAGAGACCCAGTACTTC,CAISESLLAGAQETQYF
TRBJ1-1,.,.,TRBV14,TGTGCCAGCAGTCAGTACAGTAGAATGAACACTGAAGCTTTCTTT,CASSQYSRMNTEAFF
TRBJ2-7,.,.,TRBV20-1,TGCAGTGCTAGCCTAGGCTACGAGCAGTACTTC,CSASLGYEQYF
TRBJ2-7,.,.,TRBV19,TGTGCCAGTAGTATAGGACCCTCGGGCGAGCAGTACTTC,CASSIGPSGEQYF
TRBJ2-5,TRBD2,.,TRBV7-2,TGTGCCAGCAGCTTAACTAGCGGGAGGAGGGAGACCCAGTACTTC,CASSLTSGRRETQYF
TRBJ1-1,.,.,TRBV7-2,TGTGCCAGCAGCCGCACCCGTGACTATACAGCTTTCTTT,CASSRTRDYTAFF
TRBJ2-2,.,once,TRBV10-1,TGCGCCAGCAGTGCCGGCAGGGTCAGGGCCACCGGGGAGCTGTTTTTT,CASSAGRVRATGELFF
TRBJ2-7,TRBD1,.,TRBV3-1/TRBV3-2,TGTGCCAGCAGCCGCCGGGACAGGGAGGAGCAGTACTTC,CASSRRDREEQYF
TRBJ2-2,.,.,TRBV6-5,TGTGCCAGCAGAAGGGGACAAAACACCGGGGAGCTGTTTTTT,CASRRGQNTGELFF
TRBJ1-1,TRBD1,.,TRBV6-2/TRBV6-3,TGTGCCAGCAGTAATCCCTGGACAGGGCTGAAAGGTGAAGCTTTCTTT,CASSNPWTGLKGEAFF
TRBJ1-6,TRBD1,few,TRBV3-1/TRBV3-2,TGTGCCAGCAGCCGCGGACAGGGTACCCATAATTCACCCCTCCACTTT,CASSRGQGTHNSPLHF
TRBJ2-1,.,.,TRBV6-5,TGTGCCAGCAGTTTTGGGACTCGGTACAATGAGCAGTTCTTC,CASSFGTRYNEQFF
TRBJ1-5,.,.,TRBV7-8,TGTGCCAGCAGCTTAGTAGGAGGGCAGCCCCAGCATTTT,CASSLVGGQPQHF
TRBJ2-5,.,.,TRBV27,TGTGCCAGTAGCGGCGCTATATACCCTCAAGAGACCCAGTACTTC,CASSGAIYPQETQYF
TRBJ2-6,.,.,TRBV3-1/TRBV3-2,TGTGCCAGCAGCCAACCCGGGGGTAGGCCTTCTGGGGCCAACGTCCTGACTTTC,CASSQPGGRPSGANVLTF
TRBJ2-7,TRBD1,.,TRBV28,TGTGCCAGCACCATTGGATTCGGACAGGCCAGGAGGGAGCAGTACTTC,CASTIGFGQARREQYF
TRBJ1-6,TRBD1,.,TRBV4-1,TGCGCCAGCAGCCCTGGACAGGGAATATATTATAATTCACCCCTCCACTTT,CASSPGQGIYYNSPLHF
TRBJ2-7,TRBD1,.,TRBV6-6,TGTGCCAGCAGTCCTTGGACAGGGGGTGGCGAGCAGTACTTC,CASSPWTGGGEQYF
TRBJ1-2,TRBD1,.,TRBV27,TGTGCCAGCAGTTTAGCCCCCAGGGGGGTTAACTATGGCTACACCTTC,CASSLAPRGVNYGYTF
TRBJ1-6,.,.,TRBV6-5,TGTGCCAGCAGTTACTTGGGGCGACGGGATTCACCCCTCCACTTT,CASSYLGRRDSPLHF
TRBJ1-5,.,.,TRBV18,TGTGCCAGCTCACCCCTGCCACAGGGTGGCAATCAGCCCCAGCATTTT,CASSPLPQGGNQPQHF
TRBJ2-7,TRBD2,.,TRBV7-2,TGTGCCAGCAGCTTAGTCACTAGCGGGAGGTCCTACGAGCAGTACTTC,CASSLVTSGRSYEQYF
TRBJ2-1,.,.,TRBV4-3,TGCGCCAGCAGCCACTTGGTAGGGGGGGTATCCAATGAGCAGTTCTTC,CASSHLVGGVSNEQFF
TRBJ1-2,.,.,TRBV14,TGTGCCAGCAGCCAACAGGGGCACTATGGCTACACCTTC,CASSQQGHYGYTF
TRBJ2-1,.,.,TRBV7-6,TGTGCCAGCAGCAGAGGTAGCGGCACCTACAATGAGCAGTTCTTC,CASSRGSGTYNEQFF
TRBJ1-2,TRBD1,.,TRBV25-1,TGTGCCAGCAGTGAATATGGGGACAGAGGGGGTGGCTACACCTTC,CASSEYGDRGGGYTF
TRBJ2-2,TRBD1,.,TRBV19,TGTGCCAGTAGTACTCGACAGGGTACGCGGAACGGGGAGCTGTTTTTT,CASSTRQGTRNGELFF
TRBJ2-3,TRBD2,.,TRBV24-1,TGTGCCACCAGTGACCCGACTAGCGGGAACACAGATACGCAGTATTTT,CATSDPTSGNTDTQYF
TRBJ2-7,TRBD2,.,TRBV27,TGTGCCAGCAGTTTTCGTCTAGCGGACTCCTACGAGCAGTACTTC,CASSFRLADSYEQYF
TRBJ1-1,TRBD1,.,TRBV18,TGTGCCAGCTCACCCGACAGGGGTGATGCTGAAGCTTTCTTT,CASSPDRGDAEAFF
TRBJ1-4,TRBD1,.,TRBV6-5,TGTGCCAGCAGAGACAGGGCAACTAATGAAAAACTGTTTTTT,CASRDRATNEKLFF
TRBJ2-7,.,.,TRBV3-1/TRBV3-2,TGTGCCAGCAGCCAAGAGGCCGGGGTTTACAGCTACGAGCAGTACTTC,CASSQEAGVYSYEQYF
TRBJ2-1,TRBD2,.,TRBV5-6,TGTGCCAGCAGCTGGCTAGCGGCAGCGAGCTACAATGAGCAGTTCTTC,CASSWLAAASYNEQFF
TRBJ1-2,.,.,TRBV27,TGTGCCAGCAGTCCCGCCTGGCGGGGCGGAGGCTACACCTTC,CASSPAWRGGGYTF
TRBJ2-3,.,.,TRBV5-1,TGCGCCAGCAGCTTCAGTACCCGCACAGATACGCAGTATTTT,CASSFSTRTDTQYF
TRBJ1-4,.,.,TRBV18,TGTGCCAGCTCGCGGGGAACTAATGAAAAACTGTTTTTT,CASSRGTNEKLFF
TRBJ2-7,TRBD1,.,TRBV7-2,TGTGCCAGCAGCCTCGGGACAGGGGGCCCCTACGAGCAGTACTTC,CASSLGTGGPYEQYF
TRBJ2-1,TRBD2,.,TRBV28,TGTGCCAGCAGTTTACCACCGGGACTAGCGGGAGGGGGCTCCTACAATGAGCAGTTCTTC,CASSLPPGLAGGGSYNEQFF
TRBJ1-5,TRBD1,.,TRBV6-2/TRBV6-3,TGTGCCAGCAGTAGACAGGGTATCAATCAGCCCCAGCATTTT,CASSRQGINQPQHF
TRBJ1-6,.,.,TRBV28,TGTGCCAGCATCGCGGAGGGAACGATAAGCTATAATTCACCCCTCCACTTT,CASIAEGTISYNSPLHF
TRBJ1-5,.,.,TRBV28,TGTGCCAGCAGTTTACGGTCCGCGGAGCGGCATTTT,CASSLRSAERHF
TRBJ2-3,TRBD1,.,TRBV7-6,TGTGCCAGCAGCCATAAATTGACAGGGGGTTTAGATACGCAGTATTTT,CASSHKLTGGLDTQYF
TRBJ1-5,.,.,TRBV7-2,TGTGCCAGCAGCTTAGCGGGGGCGCCAGGTCAGCCCCAGCATTTT,CASSLAGAPGQPQHF
TRBJ2-1,TRBD2,.,TRBV28,TGTGCCAGCAGCCGGATACTAGCGGGCTCCTACAATGAGCAGTTCTTC,CASSRILAGSYNEQFF